These T cell receptor beta chains were read from a single sample in a study of shared clonotypes between healthy human individuals. TCRdb's copy holds only in-frame clones and misses some; the assay was immunoSEQ multiplex PCR. This table holds roughly 1,800,000 clones, approximately 94% found once. The sequenced sample was naive CD8+ T cells sorted from blood. The source is a man between 18 and 35 years old in good health. Both conserved end residues are part of each CDR3. A D gene is named only where the DNA matches it firmly. Only some rows state a clone size, as once, few, many or a class for expanded clones.

V	D	J	size	CDR3	DNA
TRBV5-4	.	TRBJ1-1	.	CASSLEGTVNTEAFF	TGTGCCAGCAGCTTGGAAGGGACGGTGAACACTGAAGCTTTCTTT
TRBV9	.	TRBJ1-1	.	CASSVGVGEFSEAFF	TGTGCCAGCAGCGTAGGGGTGGGGGAATTTAGTGAAGCTTTCTTT
TRBV7-9	TRBD1	TRBJ2-7	few	CASSSGQEYEQYF	TGTGCCAGCAGCTCGGGACAGGAGTACGAGCAGTACTTC
TRBV6-6	TRBD2	TRBJ2-3	.	CASRHIAGGTDTQYF	TGTGCCAGTCGGCATATAGCGGGAGGGACAGATACGCAGTATTTT
TRBV27	.	TRBJ1-5	.	CASSPHISQPQHF	TGTGCCAGCAGTCCCCACATTAGCCAGCCCCAGCATTTT
TRBV27	.	TRBJ1-1	.	CASSLGSENTEAFF	TGTGCCAGCAGTTTGGGTTCAGAGAACACTGAAGCTTTCTTT
TRBV7-2	.	TRBJ1-1	few	CASSLVPNTEAFF	TGTGCCAGCAGCTTAGTGCCAAACACTGAAGCTTTCTTT
TRBV5-6	.	TRBJ1-1	.	CASLQGLGEWNTEAFF	TGTGCCAGCCTTCAAGGACTGGGTGAATGGAACACTGAAGCTTTCTTT
TRBV7-6	.	TRBJ2-2	.	CASSLLAENTGELFF	TGTGCCAGCAGCTTACTGGCGGAGAACACCGGGGAGCTGTTTTTT
TRBV5-4	.	TRBJ1-3	once	CASSLQGSGGNTIYF	TGTGCCAGCAGCTTGCAGGGTTCAGGGGGAAACACCATATATTTT
TRBV7-6	.	TRBJ2-1	.	CASSPAILGGEGSYNEQFF	TGTGCCAGCAGCCCAGCAATATTGGGCGGAGAGGGATCCTACAATGAGCAGTTCTTC
TRBV13	.	TRBJ1-6	.	CASSLSGEMPLHF	TGTGCCAGCAGCCTAAGTGGGGAGATGCCCCTCCACTTT
TRBV27	TRBD2	TRBJ2-5	.	CASSSSTSGRPETQYF	TGTGCCAGCAGTTCCTCGACTAGCGGGAGGCCCGAGACCCAGTACTTC
TRBV27	TRBD2	TRBJ2-5	.	CASSLYPSGNQETQYF	TGTGCCAGCAGTTTATACCCTAGCGGGAATCAAGAGACCCAGTACTTC
TRBV11-2	.	TRBJ2-3	.	CASSLDPLWGGPTDTQYF	TGTGCCAGCAGCTTAGATCCGTTGTGGGGGGGCCCGACAGATACGCAGTATTTT
TRBV9	TRBD2	TRBJ2-7	once	CASSPTGTTYEQYF	TGTGCCAGCAGCCCTACTGGGACTACCTACGAGCAGTACTTC
TRBV7-9	.	TRBJ2-3	.	CASSLALLDTQYF	TGTGCCAGCAGCTTAGCGCTTCTGGATACGCAGTATTTT
TRBV27	TRBD2	TRBJ2-1	.	CASSPGLAGNEQFF	TGTGCCAGCAGTCCGGGACTAGCGGGGAATGAGCAGTTCTTC
TRBV15	.	TRBJ2-1	.	CATSRDSAPEEQFF	TGTGCCACCAGCAGAGATTCGGCCCCTGAGGAGCAGTTCTTC
TRBV4-1	.	TRBJ2-5	.	CASSQDRETQYF	TGCGCCAGCAGCCAAGACCGAGAGACCCAGTACTTC
TRBV7-2	TRBD2	TRBJ2-1	.	CASSPLAGGYNEQFF	TGTGCCAGCAGCCCACTAGCGGGAGGGTACAATGAGCAGTTCTTC
TRBV10-2	TRBD2	TRBJ2-3	.	CASSEGLETSGTDTQYF	TGCGCCAGCAGTGAAGGTCTAGAGACTAGCGGCACAGATACGCAGTATTTT
TRBV27	.	TRBJ2-5	.	CASQAGTNRQETQYF	TGTGCCAGCCAGGCAGGGACGAACCGACAAGAGACCCAGTACTTC
TRBV7-9	.	TRBJ2-2	once	CASRPGTLPPGELFF	TGTGCCAGCAGGCCCGGGACTCTACCCCCAGGGGAGCTGTTTTTT
TRBV28	.	TRBJ2-7	.	CASTSTGSSYEQYF	TGTGCCAGCACCTCGACAGGATCCTCCTACGAGCAGTACTTC
TRBV5-6	.	TRBJ2-3	.	CASSLSFLLDTQYF	TGTGCCAGCAGCTTGTCCTTTTTGCTAGATACGCAGTATTTT
TRBV6-6	TRBD2	TRBJ2-4	.	CASSLGRAGGIQYF	TGTGCCAGCAGCCTGGGACGAGCGGGGGGCATTCAGTACTTC
TRBV7-9	TRBD1	TRBJ2-3	.	CATGTGLGDTQYF	TGTGCCACCGGGACAGGGTTAGGAGATACGCAGTATTTT
TRBV19	TRBD1	TRBJ1-2	.	CASSLTPGTGGDYGYTF	TGTGCCAGTAGTCTCACCCCCGGGACAGGGGGCGACTATGGCTACACCTTC
TRBV7-2	.	TRBJ1-1	.	CASSLTVNTEVFF	TGTGCCAGCAGCCTAACAGTGAACACTGAAGTTTTCTTT
TRBV7-8	TRBD2	TRBJ2-7	few	CASSSSGSSYEQYF	TGTGCCAGCAGCTCGAGCGGGAGCTCCTACGAGCAGTACTTC
TRBV9	.	TRBJ1-2	.	CASSVGAVRMDGLRYGYTF	TGTGCCAGCAGCGTAGGAGCCGTACGAATGGACGGCCTTCGTTATGGCTACACCTTC
TRBV11-2	TRBD2	TRBJ2-3	.	CASSSRLAGGPGTDTQYF	TGTGCCAGCAGCTCCCGACTAGCGGGGGGGCCTGGGACAGATACGCAGTATTTT
TRBV5-4	TRBD1	TRBJ1-2	.	CASSLDRGKDGYTF	TGTGCCAGCAGTCTGGACAGGGGGAAGGATGGCTACACCTTC
TRBV6-5	.	TRBJ1-2	.	CASSYGETNYGYTF	TGTGCCAGCAGTTACGGCGAGACTAACTATGGCTACACCTTC
TRBV7-2	.	TRBJ2-5	.	CASSSPGLNWRETQYF	TGTGCCAGCAGCTCACCGGGACTCAACTGGCGAGAGACCCAGTACTTC
TRBV2	.	TRBJ2-7	.	CASSEGNYEQYF	TGTGCCAGCAGTGAAGGGAACTACGAGCAGTACTTC
TRBV12-5	.	TRBJ2-7	.	CASGLIGSDEQYF	TGTGCTAGTGGTTTGATAGGTAGCGACGAGCAGTACTTC
TRBV15	TRBD2	TRBJ2-7	.	CATSTRLAREQYF	TGTGCCACCAGCACGAGACTAGCTCGCGAGCAGTACTTC
TRBV30	.	TRBJ2-5	.	CAWSVLHGQETQYF	TGTGCCTGGAGTGTACTTCACGGGCAAGAGACCCAGTACTTC
TRBV18	.	TRBJ2-7	once	CASSSQGYEQYF	TGTGCCAGCTCATCCCAGGGATACGAGCAGTACTTC
TRBV5-1	TRBD1	TRBJ2-7	.	CASSPGTDPYEQYF	TGCGCCAGTAGTCCCGGGACAGACCCTTACGAGCAGTACTTC
TRBV5-6	TRBD1	TRBJ2-7	.	CASSLVVSGGPYEQYF	TGTGCCAGCAGCTTGGTCGTCTCAGGGGGACCCTACGAGCAGTACTTC
TRBV11-2	.	TRBJ1-6	.	CASTMSWGDSPLHF	TGTGCCAGCACCATGTCGTGGGGGGATTCACCCCTCCACTTT
TRBV7-8	TRBD2	TRBJ2-7	.	CASSPRLAGGGGGFDEQYF	TGTGCCAGCAGCCCCCGACTAGCGGGAGGCGGGGGGGGCTTCGACGAGCAGTACTTC